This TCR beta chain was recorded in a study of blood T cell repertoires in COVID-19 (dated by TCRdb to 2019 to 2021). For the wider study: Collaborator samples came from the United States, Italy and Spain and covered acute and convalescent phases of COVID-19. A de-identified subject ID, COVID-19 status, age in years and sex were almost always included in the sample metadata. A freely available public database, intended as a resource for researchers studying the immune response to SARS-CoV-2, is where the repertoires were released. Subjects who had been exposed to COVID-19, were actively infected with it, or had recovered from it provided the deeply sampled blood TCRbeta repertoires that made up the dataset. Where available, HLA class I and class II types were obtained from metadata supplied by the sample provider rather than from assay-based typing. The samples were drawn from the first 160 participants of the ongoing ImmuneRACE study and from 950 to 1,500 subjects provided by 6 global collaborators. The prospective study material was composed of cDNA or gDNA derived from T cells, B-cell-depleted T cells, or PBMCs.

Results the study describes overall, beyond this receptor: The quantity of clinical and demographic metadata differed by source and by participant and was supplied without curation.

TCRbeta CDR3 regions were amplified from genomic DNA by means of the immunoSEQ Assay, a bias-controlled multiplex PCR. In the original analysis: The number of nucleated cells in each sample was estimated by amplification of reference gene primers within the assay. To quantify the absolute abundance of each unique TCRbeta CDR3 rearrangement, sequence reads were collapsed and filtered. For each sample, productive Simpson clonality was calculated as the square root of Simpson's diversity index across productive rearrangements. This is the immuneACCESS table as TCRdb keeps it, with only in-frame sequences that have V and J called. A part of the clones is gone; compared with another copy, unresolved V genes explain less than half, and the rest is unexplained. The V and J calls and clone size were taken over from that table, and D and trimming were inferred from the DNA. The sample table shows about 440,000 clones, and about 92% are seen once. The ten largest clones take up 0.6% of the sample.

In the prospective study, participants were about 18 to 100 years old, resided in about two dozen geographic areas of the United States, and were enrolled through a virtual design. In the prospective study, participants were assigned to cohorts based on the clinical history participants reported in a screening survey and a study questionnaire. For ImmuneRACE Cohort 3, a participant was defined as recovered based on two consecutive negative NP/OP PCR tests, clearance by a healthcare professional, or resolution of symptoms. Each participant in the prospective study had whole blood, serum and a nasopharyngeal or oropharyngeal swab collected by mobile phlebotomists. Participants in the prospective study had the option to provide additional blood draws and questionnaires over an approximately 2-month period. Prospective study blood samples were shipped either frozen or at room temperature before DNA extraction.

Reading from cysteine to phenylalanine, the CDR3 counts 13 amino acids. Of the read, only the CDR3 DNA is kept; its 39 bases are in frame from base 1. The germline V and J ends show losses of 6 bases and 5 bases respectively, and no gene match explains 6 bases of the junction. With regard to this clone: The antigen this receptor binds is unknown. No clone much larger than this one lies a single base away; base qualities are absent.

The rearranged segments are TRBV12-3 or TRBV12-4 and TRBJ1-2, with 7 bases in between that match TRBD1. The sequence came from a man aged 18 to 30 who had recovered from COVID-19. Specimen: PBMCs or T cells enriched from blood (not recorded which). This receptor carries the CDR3 CASSQGQIYGYTF. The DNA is TGTGCCAGCAGCCAGGGACAGATTTATGGCTACACCTTC.